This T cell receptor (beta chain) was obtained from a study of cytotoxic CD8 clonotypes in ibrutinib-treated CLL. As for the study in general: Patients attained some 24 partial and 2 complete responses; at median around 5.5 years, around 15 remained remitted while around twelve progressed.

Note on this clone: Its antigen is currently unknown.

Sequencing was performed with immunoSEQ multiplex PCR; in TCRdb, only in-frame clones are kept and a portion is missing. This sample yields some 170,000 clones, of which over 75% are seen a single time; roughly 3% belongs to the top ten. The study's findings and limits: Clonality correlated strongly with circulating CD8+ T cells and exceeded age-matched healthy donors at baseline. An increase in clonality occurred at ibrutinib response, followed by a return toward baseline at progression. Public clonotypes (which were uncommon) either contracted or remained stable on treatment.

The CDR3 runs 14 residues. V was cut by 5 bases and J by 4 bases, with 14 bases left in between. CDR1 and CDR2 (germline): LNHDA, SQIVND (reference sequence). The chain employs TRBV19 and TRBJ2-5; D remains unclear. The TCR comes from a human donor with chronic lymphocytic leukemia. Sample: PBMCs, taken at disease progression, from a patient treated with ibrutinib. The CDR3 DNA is TGTGCCAGTAGTCTAAAGAAGGGTGGAGAGACCCAGTACTTC. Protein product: CASSLKKGGETQYF.